The 30 T cell receptor beta chains reported below all come from one sample, sequenced in a study of T cells expressing NK-cell markers. No DNA is given; TCRdb re-called the 5' RACE reads and lists each CDR3 protein once. This listing includes 200,000 to 300,000 distinct CDR3 sequences. The specimen sequenced was blood T cells: a sorted CD56 or NKG2C T cell subset, CD4+ or CD8+ T cells, or bulk PBMC T cells (not recorded which). The receptors originated from a woman aged 18-70 years in good health.

The chain employs TRBV7-9 and TRBJ2-3; the D call from TCRdb, TRBD1, cannot be confirmed without DNA. Germline CDR1 SEHNR, CDR2 FQNEAQ (reference sequence). The CDR3 covers 15 residues. CDR3 protein: CASSPGQSMADTQYF.

CDR3 loop: CSGGQARGAFF. The chain recombines TRBV29-1 with TRBJ1-1; absent DNA, TCRdb's TRBD1 call cannot be checked. This CDR3 is built from 11 residues. The V gene's germline CDR1 is SQVTM and CDR2 ANQGSEA.

V gene TRBV6-5 combines with J gene TRBJ1-2. Per the germline V gene, CDR1 is MNHEY and CDR2 is SVGAGI. CDR3 length: 16 residues. The CDR3: CASSYSAPQSNYGYTF.

The chain recombines TRBV6-1 with TRBJ1-5; there is no DNA to check the TCRdb D call of TRBD1. Germline CDR1 MNHNS, CDR2 SASEGT. This CDR3 spans 14 amino acids. The CDR3 loop reads CASSPDRIGQPQHF.

This chain connects TRBV4-3 to TRBJ1-3. CDR3 length: 13 amino acids. The germline V gene encodes CDR1 LGHNA and CDR2 YSLEER. CDR3 protein: CASSQNPMDTIYF.

The chain couples TRBV20-1 to TRBJ1-6. There are 16 residues in the CDR3. CDR1 and CDR2 from the germline V gene are DFQATT and SNEGSKA (reference sequence). The chain's CDR3 is CSARDRARSPNSPLHF.

This chain's CDR3 is CASSESEGGPSTDTQYF. This chain joins TRBV10-2 and TRBJ2-3; absent DNA, TCRdb's TRBD1 call cannot be checked. The CDR3 totals 17 residues. Germline loops: CDR1 WSHSY, CDR2 SAAADI.

V and J are TRBV12-3 or TRBV12-4 and TRBJ2-1. CDR3 length: 13 amino acids. CDR3 residues: CASSLGLINEQFF.

This rearrangement joins TRBV11-2 to TRBJ2-5; TCRdb selects TRBD1, and the lack of DNA leaves this call unchecked. Germline CDR1 and CDR2: SGHAT and FQNNGV. The CDR3 totals 15 residues. The CDR3 protein is CASSSQGGYQETQYF.

The V call is TRBV6-2 or TRBV6-3, the J call TRBJ2-1; TCRdb calls TRBD1, which cannot be checked without DNA. The CDR3 has 15 residues. The V gene's germline CDR1 is MNHEY and CDR2 SVGEGT. The CDR3 loop is CASSPRTGVNNEQFF.

The chain couples TRBV7-2 to TRBJ2-1; TCRdb returns TRBD2, unconfirmable since there is no DNA. The CDR3 loop spans 15 amino acids. Germline loops: CDR1 SGHTA, CDR2 FQGNSA. The CDR3 reads CASSLSGGPSDEQFF.

This chain links TRBV3-1 with TRBJ2-5; without DNA, the TCRdb call of TRBD1 cannot be checked. Looked up from germline, CDR1 is LGHDT and CDR2 is YNNKEL (reference sequence). CDR3 length: 14 residues. CDR3 in amino acids: CASSKTGEVKTQYF.

The CDR3 sequence: CASSSDSSPGELSF. The V and J genes are TRBV18 and TRBJ2-2; the D gene TCRdb calls, TRBD1, cannot be checked with no DNA. Germline CDR1 KGHSH, CDR2 LQKENI. CDR3 size: 14 residues.

The chain combines TRBV7-9 with TRBJ1-4; lacking DNA, the TRBD1 call made by TCRdb goes unchecked. The V gene's germline CDR1 is SEHNR and CDR2 FQNEAQ (reference sequence). The CDR3 is 15 residues long. This chain's CDR3 is CASSPQGLTNEKLFF.

The rearrangement links TRBV12-3 or TRBV12-4 to TRBJ2-3; TCRdb calls TRBD2, which cannot be checked without DNA. CDR3 length equals 16 residues. The CDR3 protein is CASSFWTSGGTDTQYF.

The chain joins TRBV18 to TRBJ1-4; TCRdb's D gene call, TRBD1, goes unchecked for lack of DNA. This CDR3 has 16 residues. Germline values: CDR1 KGHSH, CDR2 LQKENI. The CDR3 is CASSPLQGSTNEKLFF.

V gene TRBV20-1 combines with J gene TRBJ2-5; TCRdb's D call, TRBD1, is unchecked because there is no DNA. Germline CDR1 DFQATT, CDR2 SNEGSKA (reference sequence). This CDR3 spans 13 amino acids. This CDR3 reads CSAHLGAKETQYF.

V is TRBV10-2 and J is TRBJ2-7. CDR3 length: 15 residues. Germline V gives CDR1 WSHSY, CDR2 SAAADI. CDR3 sequence reads: CASRTNSGGSYEQYF.

This sequence joins TRBV9 and TRBJ1-6. Germline V gene data show CDR1 as SGDLS and CDR2 as YYNGEE. The CDR3 has 15 amino acids. The chain's CDR3 is CASSRDISYNSPLHF.

The chain combines TRBV7-2 with TRBJ1-1; TCRdb selects TRBD1, and the lack of DNA leaves this call unchecked. Germline CDR1 SGHTA, CDR2 FQGNSA. CDR3 length: 14 residues. Here the CDR3 reads CASKPGPTGTEAFF.

The V gene is TRBV4-2, the J gene TRBJ1-1. The CDR3 runs to 15 residues. The V gene's germline CDR1 is LGHNA and CDR2 YNFKEQ. The CDR3 here is CASSQDAAGYTEAFF.

This chain links TRBV7-2 with TRBJ2-5; the D call from TCRdb, TRBD1, cannot be confirmed without DNA. Per the germline V gene, CDR1 is SGHTA and CDR2 is FQGNSA. CDR3 length: 15 amino acids. This chain's CDR3 is CASSPEGGLGETQYF.

The chain recombines TRBV7-9 with TRBJ2-3; no DNA is available, so the TRBD1 call from TCRdb remains unchecked. CDR1 and CDR2 from the germline V gene are SEHNR and FQNEAQ (reference sequence). CDR3 length: 14 amino acids. The CDR3 region is CASSLIRGADTQYF.

The chain joins TRBV30 to TRBJ2-3; TCRdb's D call, TRBD2, is unchecked because there is no DNA. Germline CDR1 and CDR2: GTSNPN and SVGIG (reference sequence). The CDR3 consists of 15 residues. This CDR3 reads CAWRGLAGPSDTQYF. Full variable domain (remainder filled in from reference TRBV30 and TRBJ2-3): SQTIHQWPATLVQPVGSPLSLECTVEGTSNPNLYWYRQAAGRGLQLLFYSVGIGQISSEVPQNLSASRPQDRQFILSSKKLLLSDSGFYLCAWRGLAGPSDTQYFGPGTRLTVL.

The V call is TRBV20-1, the J call TRBJ2-7; lacking DNA, the TRBD2 call made by TCRdb goes unchecked. CDR1 is DFQATT and CDR2 is SNEGSKA in the germline V gene (reference sequence). This CDR3 contains 14 residues. The CDR3 spells CSGGASGLSYEQYF.

This chain links TRBV19 with TRBJ1-4. CDR3 length equals 15 residues. Germline lookup yields CDR1 LNHDA and CDR2 SQIVND (reference sequence). The chain's CDR3 is CASSISTATNEKLFF.

The V and J genes are TRBV5-1 and TRBJ1-1. CDR1 is SGHRS and CDR2 is YFSETQ in the germline V gene. CDR3 size: 18 residues. CDR3 protein: CASSLAVRTLRVNTEAFF.

The CDR3 region is CSAPRRGPDTQYF. The chain carries TRBV20-1 and TRBJ2-3; TCRdb's D gene call, TRBD1, goes unchecked for lack of DNA. The CDR3 totals 13 residues. Germline V gives CDR1 DFQATT, CDR2 SNEGSKA (reference sequence).

The rearrangement uses TRBV12-3 or TRBV12-4 and TRBJ1-5. CDR3 length equals 13 residues. CDR3 residues: CASSGRSNQPQHF.

The J gene is TRBJ2-1, the V gene TRBV7-3; TCRdb reports TRBD2, a call that lacks DNA to check it against. The CDR3 contains 15 residues. CDR1 is SGHTA and CDR2 is FQGTGA in the germline V gene. This CDR3 is CASSLGLGGRNEQFF.